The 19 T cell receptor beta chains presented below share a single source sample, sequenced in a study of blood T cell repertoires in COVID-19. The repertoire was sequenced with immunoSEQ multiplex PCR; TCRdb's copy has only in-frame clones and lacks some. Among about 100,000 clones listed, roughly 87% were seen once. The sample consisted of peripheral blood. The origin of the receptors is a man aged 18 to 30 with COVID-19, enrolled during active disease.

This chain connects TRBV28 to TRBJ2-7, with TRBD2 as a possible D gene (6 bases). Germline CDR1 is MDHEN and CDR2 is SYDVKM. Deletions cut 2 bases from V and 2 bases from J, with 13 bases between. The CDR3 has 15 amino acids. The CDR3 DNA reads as TGTGCCAGCAGTTTACACCCCCGGGGGACCTACGAGCAGTACTTC. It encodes CASSLHPRGTYEQYF.

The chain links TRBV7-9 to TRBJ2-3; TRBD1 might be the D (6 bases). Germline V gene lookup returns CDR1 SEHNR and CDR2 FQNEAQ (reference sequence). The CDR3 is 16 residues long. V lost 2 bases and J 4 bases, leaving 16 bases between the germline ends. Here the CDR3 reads CASSLNQGLSADTQYF. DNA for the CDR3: TGTGCCAGCAGCTTAAATCAGGGGTTGAGCGCAGATACGCAGTATTTT.

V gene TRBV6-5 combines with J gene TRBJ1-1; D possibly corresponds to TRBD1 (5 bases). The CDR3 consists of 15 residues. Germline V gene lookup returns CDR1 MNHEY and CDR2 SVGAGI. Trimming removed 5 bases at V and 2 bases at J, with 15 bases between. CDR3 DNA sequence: TGTGCCAGCAGTCGGACGCGGGGGACCAACACTGAAGCTTTCTTT. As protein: CASSRTRGTNTEAFF.

CDR3 bases: TGCGCCAGCAGCTTGCGGGGATTGGGTCAGCCCCAGCATTTT. Amino acid sequence: CASSLRGLGQPQHF. The rearrangement uses TRBV5-1 and TRBJ1-5; D unclear. V lost 1 base, J lost 6 bases, and 11 bases lay in between. In germline, CDR1 is SGHRS, CDR2 YFSETQ. There are 14 residues in the CDR3.

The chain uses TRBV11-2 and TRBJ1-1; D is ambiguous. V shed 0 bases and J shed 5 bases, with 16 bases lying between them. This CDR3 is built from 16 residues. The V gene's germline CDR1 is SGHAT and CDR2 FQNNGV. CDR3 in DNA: TGTGCCAGCAGCTTAGATAGCGTGAGTGTGGGGACTGAAGCTTTCTTT. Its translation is CASSLDSVSVGTEAFF.

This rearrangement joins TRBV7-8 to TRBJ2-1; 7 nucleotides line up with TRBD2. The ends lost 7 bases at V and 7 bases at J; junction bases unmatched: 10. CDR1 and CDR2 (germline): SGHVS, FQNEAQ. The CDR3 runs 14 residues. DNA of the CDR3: TGTGCCAGCAACCTGGGAGGGGCGGTGAATGAGCAGTTCTTC. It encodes CASNLGGAVNEQFF. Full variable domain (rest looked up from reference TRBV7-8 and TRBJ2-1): GAGVSQSPRYKVAKRGQDVALRCDPISGHVSLFWYQQALGQGPEFLTYFQNEAQLDKSGLPSDRFFAERPEGSVSTLKIQRTQQEDSAVYLCASNLGGAVNEQFFGPGTRLTVL.

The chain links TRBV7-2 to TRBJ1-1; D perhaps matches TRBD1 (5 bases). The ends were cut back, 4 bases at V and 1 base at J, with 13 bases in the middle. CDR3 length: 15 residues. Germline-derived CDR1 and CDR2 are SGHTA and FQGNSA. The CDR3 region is CASSSGGEANTEAFF. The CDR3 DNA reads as TGTGCCAGCAGCTCGGGGGGGGAAGCGAACACTGAAGCTTTCTTT.

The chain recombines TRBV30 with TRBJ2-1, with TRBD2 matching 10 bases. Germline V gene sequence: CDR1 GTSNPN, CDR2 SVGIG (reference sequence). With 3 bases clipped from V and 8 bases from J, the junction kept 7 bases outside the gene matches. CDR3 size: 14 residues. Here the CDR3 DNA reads TGTGCCTGGAGCCGGACTAGCGGCTTGGATGAGCAGTTCTTC. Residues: CAWSRTSGLDEQFF.

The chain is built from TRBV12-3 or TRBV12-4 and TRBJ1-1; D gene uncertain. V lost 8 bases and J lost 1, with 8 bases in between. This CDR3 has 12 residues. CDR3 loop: CASGWANTEAFF. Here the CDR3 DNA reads TGTGCCAGCGGGTGGGCGAACACTGAAGCTTTCTTT.

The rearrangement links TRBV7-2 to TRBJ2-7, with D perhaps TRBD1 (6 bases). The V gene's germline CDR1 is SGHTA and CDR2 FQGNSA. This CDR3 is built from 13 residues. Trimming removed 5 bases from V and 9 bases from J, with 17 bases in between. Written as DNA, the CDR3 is TGTGCCAGCAGCCTCCGGGACACCGCCGGGCAGTACTTC. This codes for CASSLRDTAGQYF.

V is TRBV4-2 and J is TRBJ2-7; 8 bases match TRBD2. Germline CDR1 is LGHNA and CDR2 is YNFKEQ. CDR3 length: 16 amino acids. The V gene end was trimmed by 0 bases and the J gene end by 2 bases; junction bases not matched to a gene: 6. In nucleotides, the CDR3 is TGTGCCAGCAGCCAAGAACGAGCGGGAGACACCTACGAGCAGTACTTC. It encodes CASSQERAGDTYEQYF.

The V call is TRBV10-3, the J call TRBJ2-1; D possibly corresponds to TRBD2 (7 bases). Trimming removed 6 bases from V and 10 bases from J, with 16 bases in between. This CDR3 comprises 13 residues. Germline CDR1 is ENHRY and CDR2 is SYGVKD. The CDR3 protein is CAIREAGAREQFF. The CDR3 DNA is TGTGCCATCAGGGAGGCGGGGGCCCGCGAGCAGTTCTTC.

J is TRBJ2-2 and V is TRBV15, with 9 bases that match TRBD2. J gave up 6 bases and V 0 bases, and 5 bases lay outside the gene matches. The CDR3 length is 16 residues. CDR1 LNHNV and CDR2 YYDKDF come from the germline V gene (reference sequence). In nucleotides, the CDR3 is TGTGCCACCAGCAGAGATCCTAGCGGGAAGGCCGGGGAGCTGTTTTTT. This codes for CATSRDPSGKAGELFF.

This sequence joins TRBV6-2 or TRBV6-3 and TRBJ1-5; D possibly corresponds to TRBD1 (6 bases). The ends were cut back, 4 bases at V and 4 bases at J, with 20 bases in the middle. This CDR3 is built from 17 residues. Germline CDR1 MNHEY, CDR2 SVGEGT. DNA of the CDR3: TGTGCCAGCAGTTCTCGCCCGGGGGGCCGAGGGAATCAGCCCCAGCATTTT. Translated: CASSSRPGGRGNQPQHF.

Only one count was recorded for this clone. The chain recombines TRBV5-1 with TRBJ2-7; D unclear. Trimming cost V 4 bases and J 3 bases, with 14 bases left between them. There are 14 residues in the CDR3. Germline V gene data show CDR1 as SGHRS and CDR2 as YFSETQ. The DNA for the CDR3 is TGCGCCAGCAGCCTCTTTCTAGGAGACTACGAGCAGTACTTC. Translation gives CASSLFLGDYEQYF. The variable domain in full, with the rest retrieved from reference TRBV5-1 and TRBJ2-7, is KAGVTQTPRYLIKTRGQQVTLSCSPISGHRSVSWYQQTPGQGLQFLFEYFSETQRNKGNFPGRFSGRQFSNSRSEMNVSTLELGDSALYLCASSLFLGDYEQYFGPGTRLTVT.

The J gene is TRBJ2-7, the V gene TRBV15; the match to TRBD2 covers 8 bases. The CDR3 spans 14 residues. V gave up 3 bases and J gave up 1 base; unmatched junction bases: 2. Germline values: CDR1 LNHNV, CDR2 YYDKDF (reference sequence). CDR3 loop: CATSSRGGSYEQYF. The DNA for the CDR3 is TGTGCCACCAGCAGCCGGGGGGGGTCCTACGAGCAGTACTTC.

The CDR3 is CASSSSTGTATGELFF. The CDR3 bases are TGTGCCAGCAGTTCAAGCACCGGGACAGCCACCGGGGAGCTGTTTTTT. The rearrangement links TRBV6-5 to TRBJ2-2; TRBD1 aligns across 7 bases. V lost 4 bases, J lost 4 bases, and 9 bases stayed unmatched. Germline CDR1 is MNHEY and CDR2 is SVGAGI. The CDR3 is 16 amino acids.

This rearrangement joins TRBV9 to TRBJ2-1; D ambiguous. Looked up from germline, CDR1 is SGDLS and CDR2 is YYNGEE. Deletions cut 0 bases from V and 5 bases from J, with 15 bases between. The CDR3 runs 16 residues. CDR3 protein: CASSVEGAFLHNEQFF. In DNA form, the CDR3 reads TGTGCCAGCAGCGTAGAAGGAGCGTTTCTACACAATGAGCAGTTCTTC.

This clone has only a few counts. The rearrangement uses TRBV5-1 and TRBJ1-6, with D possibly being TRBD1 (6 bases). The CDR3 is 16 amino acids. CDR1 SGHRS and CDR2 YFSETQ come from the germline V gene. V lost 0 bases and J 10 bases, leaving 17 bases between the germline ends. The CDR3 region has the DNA TGCGCCAGCAGCTTGGATCTGGGGGCGCCGGAGTCACCCCTCCACTTT. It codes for CASSLDLGAPESPLHF.